Given below is one T cell receptor (beta chain) in context. Antigen: not known. This record comes from a study of cytomegalovirus exposure and HLA in healthy donors. Whole-study findings and limits: Exclusion applied to some V segments, including TRBV6-2 and TRBV6-3, as they were indistinguishable.

PCR primers comprised 60 Vbeta and 13 Jbeta primers. TCRdb's table, derived via immunoSEQ multiplex PCR, lists solely in-frame clones and lacks some. The sample holds under 250,000 clones; around 80% are singletons and the top ten take around 6%. V lost 5 bases to trimming and J lost 8 bases; unmatched junction nucleotides: 6. Germline V CDR1 and CDR2: MNHNY, SVGAGI (reference sequence). This CDR3 contains 13 residues. Sequences were obtained from PBMCs. The chain combines TRBV6-6 with TRBJ1-2, with 9 bases fitting TRBD1. This clonotype originated in a man aged 35 to 55 in good health and CMV-seropositive. The CDR3 DNA reads TGTGCCAGCAGTCCCGGGACAGGGCGAGGCTACACCTTC. Amino acids: CASSPGTGRGYTF.